This TCR beta chain was captured by sequencing in a study of blood T cells in healthy people across ages. As to this clonotype: Its target is unknown.

This CDR3 has 15 amino acids. Trimming took off 4 bases at V and 4 bases at J, with 12 bases between the two ends. The germline V gene encodes CDR1 SGHDT and CDR2 YYEEEE. With a J-beta primer mix and a sample-barcoded 5' primer, a second PCR ran about 7 to 12 cycles. TCRdb passed the 5' RACE reads through MiXCR, listing each CDR3 protein once. The data hold 790,000 or so distinct CDR3 sequences, with about half observed a single time. The study's findings and limits: Across the age range, TCR beta diversity per million T cells fell in a roughly linear way. The percentage of naive T cells correlated strongly with TCR beta diversity.

What was sequenced was blood. The chain is built from TRBV5-6 and TRBJ1-6; D is perhaps TRBD1 (6 bases). This clonotype originated in a man at least 80 years old in good health. The CDR3 coding sequence is TGTGCCAGCAGCACCCGGGACAATTATAATTCACCCCTCCACTTT. Amino acid sequence: CASSTRDNYNSPLHF.